Below are 25 T cell receptor beta chains sequenced from a single sample in a study of CD8+ T cells in alopecia areata. Treatment here: oral pan-JAK inhibitor, 5-10 mg twice daily. RNA was isolated and reverse transcribed to cDNA, the sequencing template. Assay used: immunoSEQ multiplex PCR; TCRdb lists only in-frame clones, some missing. This table holds some 220,000 clones, about 50% found once. The sample here was CD4+ T cells sorted from blood, taken at week 4, from a patient treated with tofacitinib. The receptor source for this set is a human donor with alopecia areata.

The V gene is TRBV29-1, the J gene TRBJ1-1, with no clear D. This CDR3 spans 13 amino acids. Deletions cut 5 bases from V and 0 bases from J, with 10 bases between. The germline V gene encodes CDR1 SQVTM and CDR2 ANQGSEA. CDR3 DNA sequence: TGCAGCGTTCTTCTTCGGATGAACACTGAAGCTTTCTTT. Translating gives CSVLLRMNTEAFF.

The chain joins TRBV29-1 to TRBJ1-2; perhaps TRBD1 as D (5 bases). V dropped 3 bases and J dropped 2 bases, with 7 bases sitting between them. CDR1 is SQVTM and CDR2 is ANQGSEA in the germline V gene. This CDR3 contains 12 residues. The DNA for the CDR3 is TGCAGCGTTGATTGGGGCAACTATGGCTACACCTTC. The encoded protein is CSVDWGNYGYTF.

The genes are TRBV7-9 and TRBJ1-2; TRBD1 might be the D (6 bases). There are 12 residues in the CDR3. Germline lookup yields CDR1 SEHNR and CDR2 FQNEAQ (reference sequence). V lost 5 bases and J lost 6, with 10 bases in between. DNA for the CDR3: TGTGCCAGCAGCCACAGGGAGGATGGCTACACCTTC. Its protein product is CASSHREDGYTF.

This chain connects TRBV6-5 to TRBJ2-7; D call uncertain. Germline V lookup: CDR1 MNHEY, CDR2 SVGAGI. The CDR3 covers 14 residues. Trimming left V 6 bases short and J 1 base short, with 13 bases between. CDR3 in DNA: TGTGCCAGCAGAGGACCATACCCGTCCTACGAGCAGTACTTC. Protein sequence: CASRGPYPSYEQYF.

This rearrangement joins TRBV4-3 to TRBJ2-7; weak D call: TRBD2 (5 bases). The CDR3 has 15 amino acids. Trimming removed 4 bases from V and 4 bases from J, with 17 bases in between. Germline CDR1 reads LGHNA; CDR2 reads YSLEER. The CDR3 DNA sequence: TGCGCCAGCAGCCTCTTTTCAGAGGGTGGGTACGAGCAGTACTTC. Translation: CASSLFSEGGYEQYF.

This clone occurred a few times. The V and J genes are TRBV29-1 and TRBJ2-1; tentative D call: TRBD2 (5 bases). The V gene's germline CDR1 is SQVTM and CDR2 ANQGSEA. The germline V and J ends were trimmed by 4 bases and 5 bases, with 18 bases remaining between them. The CDR3 sequence is 15 residues long. The CDR3 DNA is TGCAGCGTTGTCGCGGGCCGGCCCTACGACAATGAGCAGTTCTTC. Residues: CSVVAGRPYDNEQFF.

The chain employs TRBV30 and TRBJ1-6; no reliable D call. The germline CDR1 and CDR2 sequences are GTSNPN and SVGIG (reference sequence). The CDR3 is made up of 13 amino acids. V was cut by 4 bases and J by 3 bases, with 7 bases left in between. Here the CDR3 DNA reads TGTGCCTGGAAGGTGGTCTATAATTCACCCCTCCACTTT. Translation: CAWKVVYNSPLHF.

This CDR3 is CSAPAPRKGYTF. The CDR3 DNA follows: TGCAGCGCCCCGGCCCCTCGGAAGGGCTACACCTTC. The chain combines TRBV29-1 with TRBJ1-2; D is ambiguous. Germline V gene data show CDR1 as SQVTM and CDR2 as ANQGSEA. The CDR3 extends over 12 amino acids. V was clipped by 7 bases and J by 8 bases, with 17 bases between them.

The CDR3 nucleotides read TGTGCCAGCAGTGAAGTCAGGGAGGGCGGCTACACCTTC. Translated: CASSEVREGGYTF. J is TRBJ1-2 and V is TRBV2, with D tentatively TRBD1 (5 bases). Trimming pared 1 base from V and 8 bases from J, leaving 11 bases between. The CDR3 is 13 amino acids. Germline assignment: CDR1 SNHLY and CDR2 FYNNEI.

This clone appeared a few times. The chain joins TRBV5-1 to TRBJ2-7; 9 nucleotides agree with TRBD2. The CDR3 runs 15 residues. The V segment lost 0 bases and the J segment 3 bases; nucleotides outside the gene matches: 4. Looked up from germline, CDR1 is SGHRS and CDR2 is YFSETQ. CDR3 residues: CASSLVSGGLYEQYF. CDR3 nucleotides: TGCGCCAGCAGCTTGGTCAGCGGGGGGCTCTACGAGCAGTACTTC.

The chain joins TRBV29-1 to TRBJ2-3; 9 bases map to TRBD1. Germline V gene sequence: CDR1 SQVTM, CDR2 ANQGSEA. Trimming cost V 8 bases and J 3 bases; bases outside gene matches: 9. This CDR3 region has 14 residues. The CDR3 DNA is TGCAGCATAACCGGGACAGGGCGGACAGATACGCAGTATTTT. Its translation is CSITGTGRTDTQYF.

The chain recombines TRBV6-5 with TRBJ2-5; D may match TRBD1 or TRBD2 (5 bases each). CDR1 and CDR2 (germline): MNHEY, SVGAGI. The V end was cut by 6 bases, the J end by 2 bases, with 16 bases between. This CDR3 has 15 amino acids. The CDR3 DNA sequence: TGTGCCAGCAGAAACGACGTGGGGGAGCAAGAGACCCAGTACTTC. It is translated as CASRNDVGEQETQYF.

The rearrangement joins TRBV29-1 to TRBJ1-1, with D perhaps TRBD1 (5 bases). Per germline, CDR1 SQVTM and CDR2 ANQGSEA. The CDR3 loop spans 15 amino acids. Trimming stripped 6 bases from V and 0 bases from J, with 17 bases between. In nucleotides, the CDR3 is TGCAGCGTACAGGAACGAAGGCTTATGAACACTGAAGCTTTCTTT. The encoded protein is CSVQERRLMNTEAFF.

Concerning this clone: A single base is all that separates this from a far larger clone, so a read error is likely. The chain has TRBV5-6 and TRBJ2-3, with unresolved D. This CDR3 spans 11 amino acids. Looked up from germline, CDR1 is SGHDT and CDR2 is YYEEEE. The V and J ends lost 5 bases and 2 bases respectively, with 3 bases between them. The CDR3 region has the DNA TGTGCCAGCAGTAACACAGATACGCAGTATTTT. Protein: CASSNTDTQYF. Based on the CDR3 plus reference TRBV5-6 and TRBJ2-3, the full variable domain is DAGVTQSPTHLIKTRGQQVTLRCSPKSGHDTVSWYQQALGQGPQFIFQYYEEEERQRGNFPDRFSGHQFPNYSSELNVNALLLGDSALYLCASSNTDTQYFGPGTRLTVL.

This clone was counted only a few times. The gene calls are TRBV29-1 and TRBJ1-2; 9 nucleotides align to TRBD1. This CDR3 contains 13 residues. The V gene's germline CDR1 is SQVTM and CDR2 ANQGSEA. V shed 3 bases and J 2 bases; nucleotides not matched to a gene: 1. The CDR3 here is CSVETGGNYGYTF. The CDR3 bases are TGCAGCGTTGAGACAGGGGGAAACTATGGCTACACCTTC.

The V gene is TRBV30, the J gene TRBJ2-2; D gene unclear. V was shortened by 0 bases and J by 6 bases, with 17 bases between the two germline ends. Germline V gene sequence: CDR1 GTSNPN, CDR2 SVGIG (reference sequence). The CDR3 is 16 amino acids. The DNA for the CDR3 is TGTGCCTGGAGTGTAACTGGGAAGTCCGGGTCCGGGGAGCTGTTTTTT. Encoded protein: CAWSVTGKSGSGELFF.

This chain links TRBV19 with TRBJ1-1; D ambiguous. V lost 5 bases to trimming and J lost 1 base, with 5 bases between them. The CDR3 is 12 residues long. The V gene's germline CDR1 is LNHDA and CDR2 SQIVND (reference sequence). The CDR3 DNA reads TGTGCCAGTAGTCCCACGAACACTGAAGCTTTCTTT. It codes for CASSPTNTEAFF. The full variable domain, its missing parts supplied by reference TRBV19 and TRBJ1-1, is DGGITQSPKYLFRKEGQNVTLSCEQNLNHDAMYWYRQDPGQGLRLIYYSQIVNDFQKGDIAEGYSVSREKKESFPLTVTSAQKNPTAFYLCASSPTNTEAFFGQGTRLTVV.

This clone has just a few counts. The V call is TRBV5-5, the J call TRBJ2-1, with D possibly being TRBD1 or TRBD2 (6 bases each). The CDR3 is 13 amino acids. The germline V gene has CDR1 SGHKS and CDR2 YYEKEE (reference sequence). V was shortened by 3 bases and J by 9 bases, with 13 bases between the two germline ends. CDR3 region: CASSSGGPTEQFF. The CDR3 DNA follows: TGTGCCAGCAGCTCCGGGGGCCCTACTGAGCAGTTCTTC.

J is TRBJ2-4 and V is TRBV5-1, with D perhaps TRBD2 (5 bases). Germline V lookup: CDR1 SGHRS, CDR2 YFSETQ. This CDR3 region has 12 residues. V lost 6 bases to trimming and J lost 7 bases, with 11 bases between them. The CDR3 nucleotides are TGCGCCAGCAAGGAGGAAGGGAACATTCAGTACTTC. Translation: CASKEEGNIQYF.

V is TRBV19 and J is TRBJ2-7; TRBD1 aligns across 7 bases. Unmatched junction bases numbered 14, after V lost 10 bases and J lost 5 bases. The CDR3 contains 14 residues. Germline CDR1 LNHDA, CDR2 SQIVND (reference sequence). The CDR3 nucleotides are TGTGCCACCCACCCGACAGGGAATGCAGACGAGCAGTACTTC. It yields the protein CATHPTGNADEQYF.

This clone was seen ten or more times. The chain employs TRBV7-2 and TRBJ1-2, with a tentative D call TRBD1 (6 bases). The V end was cut by 1 base, the J end by 1 base, with 10 bases between. The CDR3 extends over 15 amino acids. Per the germline V gene, CDR1 is SGHTA and CDR2 is FQGNSA. Here the CDR3 DNA reads TGTGCCAGCAGCTTAGGAACAGGGAGTAACTATGGCTACACCTTC. Its translation: CASSLGTGSNYGYTF.

The rearrangement links TRBV30 to TRBJ2-6; 9 nucleotides line up with TRBD1. This CDR3 has 14 amino acids. The J segment lost 2 bases and the V segment lost 5 bases, leaving 1 base of the junction unmatched. Germline values: CDR1 GTSNPN, CDR2 SVGIG (reference sequence). The CDR3 region has the DNA TGTGCCTGGGGACAGGGGACTGGGGCCAACGTCCTGACTTTC. It codes for CAWGQGTGANVLTF.

Only one count was recorded for this clone. V is TRBV27 and J is TRBJ2-2; maybe TRBD2 (6 bases). The ends were cut back, 5 bases at V and 13 bases at J, with 23 bases in the middle. Germline V gene lookup returns CDR1 MNHEY and CDR2 SMNVEV (reference sequence). This CDR3 comprises 15 residues. CDR3 bases: TGTGCCAGCAGTCCAACCAGGCTGGGGGGTGATGTGCTGTTTTTT. Its translation: CASSPTRLGGDVLFF.

The chain joins TRBV5-1 to TRBJ1-2; D not certain. The V and J ends lost 3 bases and 4 bases respectively, with 16 bases between them. Germline loops: CDR1 SGHRS, CDR2 YFSETQ. This CDR3 is 15 amino acids long. CDR3 sequence: CASSWTPGSSYGYTF. The CDR3 nucleotides read TGCGCCAGCAGCTGGACCCCCGGGTCCTCCTATGGCTACACCTTC.

The rearrangement joins TRBV30 to TRBJ1-6; D remains unclear. Deletions cut 1 base from V and 8 bases from J, with 6 bases between. CDR1 is GTSNPN, CDR2 SVGIG, per germline (reference sequence). CDR3 length: 12 residues. CDR3 nucleotides: TGTGCCTGGAGTGGGACGGATTCACCCCTCCACTTT. Protein product: CAWSGTDSPLHF.